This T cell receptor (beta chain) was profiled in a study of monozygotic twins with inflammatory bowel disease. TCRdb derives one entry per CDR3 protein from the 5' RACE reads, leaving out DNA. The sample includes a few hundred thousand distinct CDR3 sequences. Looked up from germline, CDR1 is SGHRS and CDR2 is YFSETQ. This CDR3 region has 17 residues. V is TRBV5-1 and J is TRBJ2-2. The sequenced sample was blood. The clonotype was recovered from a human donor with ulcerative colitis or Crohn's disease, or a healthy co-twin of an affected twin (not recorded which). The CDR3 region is CASSLATSSGNTGELFF.